The 21 T cell receptor beta chains listed next were all sequenced from one sample in a study of T cell responses to AZD1222 COVID-19 vaccine. Profiling relied on immunoSEQ multiplex PCR, and the TCRdb table lists in-frame clones only, not all of them. This table has about 120,000 clones, 85% to 95% appearing once. The sample was peripheral blood, taken on day 0 of AZD1222 vaccination. These receptors came from an adult in good health.

The J gene is TRBJ2-3, the V gene TRBV28; 9 positions match TRBD1. Germline lookup yields CDR1 MDHEN and CDR2 SYDVKM. V trimming: 7 bases; J trimming: 6 bases; junction bases outside the gene matches: 14. The CDR3 has 16 amino acids. Written as DNA, the CDR3 is TGTGCCAGCACCGAAGTTAGGGGACAGGGAGGGGATACGCAGTATTTT. Translation: CASTEVRGQGGDTQYF.

V usage is TRBV5-1 and J usage is TRBJ2-5; D tentatively reads TRBD1 or TRBD2 (5 bases each). V dropped 4 bases and J dropped 4 bases, with 14 bases sitting between them. The germline gives CDR1 SGHRS, CDR2 YFSETQ. The CDR3 is 14 amino acids. The CDR3 bases are TGCGCCAGCAGCCTGGACGGGACCCGAGAGACCCAGTACTTC. Encoded protein: CASSLDGTRETQYF.

The chain employs TRBV10-3 and TRBJ2-2; 7 nucleotides line up with TRBD1. Germline CDR1 is ENHRY and CDR2 is SYGVKD. J gave up 0 bases and V 8 bases, and 9 bases lay outside the gene matches. The CDR3 extends over 16 amino acids. CDR3 nucleotide sequence: TGTGCCATCGGGTCTACAGGGGATCCGAACACCGGGGAGCTGTTTTTT. Its translation is CAIGSTGDPNTGELFF.

About this clone: Other DNA sequences in this sample translate to the same CDR3. V usage is TRBV27 and J usage is TRBJ2-2, with 12 bases fitting TRBD2. J was trimmed by 4 bases and V by 6 bases; bases with no gene match: 3. The CDR3 has 15 residues. Germline CDR1 and CDR2: MNHEY and SMNVEV (reference sequence). The CDR3 nucleotides are TGTGCCAGCAGGACTAGCGGGAGCGTCACCGGGGAGCTGTTTTTT. This translates into CASRTSGSVTGELFF.

The genes are TRBV5-1 and TRBJ2-7, with D hard to call. CDR3 length equals 14 residues. Germline V gives CDR1 SGHRS, CDR2 YFSETQ. The ends were cut back, 2 bases at V and 4 bases at J, with 13 bases in the middle. The DNA for the CDR3 is TGCGCCAGCAGCTTTAACCTACCGCCTTACGAGCAGTACTTC. Translation: CASSFNLPPYEQYF.

V is TRBV28 and J is TRBJ1-1, with TRBD1 matching 7 bases. V lost 4 bases and J lost 5; bases outside the gene matches: 7. CDR1 and CDR2 (germline): MDHEN, SYDVKM. CDR3 length equals 14 residues. This CDR3 reads CASSSRGLSTEAFF. CDR3 sequence (DNA): TGTGCCAGCAGTTCCAGGGGGTTAAGTACTGAAGCTTTCTTT.

This sequence joins TRBV21-1 and TRBJ2-3; the table's D call TRBD1 went unverified against the DNA. TRBV21-1 is termed a pseudogene. CDR3 length: 16 residues. The CDR3 DNA is TGTGCCAGCACCTCCAACAGGGGGATTAGGCCAGATACGCAGTATTTT. Residues: CASTSNRGIRPDTQYF.

The gene calls are TRBV5-6 and TRBJ1-1; a weak D match, TRBD1 (6 bases). CDR1 is SGHDT and CDR2 is YYEEEE in the germline V gene. Trimming left V 6 bases short and J 5 bases short, with 14 bases between. The CDR3 runs to 13 residues. CDR3 loop: CASISRGRTEAFF. The CDR3 coding sequence is TGTGCCAGCATCTCCAGGGGTAGGACTGAAGCTTTCTTT.

The chain uses TRBV19 and TRBJ1-5, with TRBD1 identical over 10 bases. V lost 6 bases and J lost 7; bases outside the gene matches: 6. CDR1 and CDR2 from the germline V gene are LNHDA and SQIVND (reference sequence). The CDR3 is 14 amino acids. CDR3: CASRTGGAGQPQHF. In DNA form, the CDR3 reads TGTGCCAGTAGGACAGGGGGCGCGGGGCAGCCCCAGCATTTT.

The rearrangement joins TRBV5-4 to TRBJ1-1; D gene uncertain. V was cut by 0 bases and J by 11 bases, with 11 bases left in between. Per the germline V gene, CDR1 is SGHNT and CDR2 is YYREEE (reference sequence). The CDR3 totals 12 residues. The CDR3 bases are TGTGCCAGCAGCTTGGATACGGGGTCTGCTTTCTTT. Protein: CASSLDTGSAFF.

The V gene is TRBV28, the J gene TRBJ1-4; no firm D call. Trimming stripped 6 bases from V and 5 bases from J, with 4 bases between. The CDR3 is made up of 11 amino acids. Looked up from germline, CDR1 is MDHEN and CDR2 is SYDVKM. Written as DNA, the CDR3 is TGTGCCAGCAGGAGGAATGAAAAACTGTTTTTT. It codes for CASRRNEKLFF.

To note about this clone: Sequence at one end of the junction differs from germline and may be a read error. The J gene is TRBJ1-1, the V gene TRBV7-7; D not certain. Germline V gives CDR1 SSHAT, CDR2 FNYEAQ (reference sequence). The length of the CDR3 is 13 residues. This CDR3 reads CASSLHQNTEAFF. CDR3 DNA: TGTGCTAGCAGCTTACATCAGAACACTGAAGCTTTCTTT. Full variable domain (rest looked up from reference TRBV7-7 and TRBJ1-1): GAGVSQSPRYKVTKRGQDVTLRCDPISSHATLYWYQQALGQGPEFLTYFNYEAQPDKSGLPSDRFSAERPEGSISTLTIQRTEQRDSAMYRCASSLHQNTEAFFGQGTRLTVV.

This clone showed up just once. The chain employs TRBV4-2 and TRBJ2-7; 12 nucleotides agree with TRBD2. CDR1 and CDR2 from the germline V gene are LGHNA and YNFKEQ. The CDR3 is 18 residues long. With V trimmed by 3 bases and J by 2 bases, 11 bases remained unmatched. In DNA form, the CDR3 reads TGTGCCAGCAGCCATGCTGGACTAGCGGGAAGTCCTACCTACGAGCAGTACTTC. Amino acid sequence: CASSHAGLAGSPTYEQYF.

The chain carries TRBV10-3 and TRBJ2-5; D is unresolved. Trimming cost V 3 bases and J 5 bases, with 13 bases left between them. The CDR3 is 14 residues long. The germline V gene encodes CDR1 ENHRY and CDR2 SYGVKD. CDR3 amino acids: CAISEDRVAETQYF. Written as DNA, the CDR3 is TGTGCCATCAGTGAAGACCGTGTGGCGGAGACCCAGTACTTC.

This clone was recorded only once. The chain recombines TRBV30 with TRBJ1-2; a possible D gene is TRBD1 (5 bases). The germline gives CDR1 GTSNPN, CDR2 SVGIG (reference sequence). CDR3 size: 12 residues. V lost 5 bases to trimming and J lost 7 bases, with 14 bases between them. This chain's CDR3 is CAWSRDVGGYTF. Written as DNA, the CDR3 is TGTGCCTGGTCACGGGACGTCGGTGGCTACACCTTC.

The CDR3 DNA reads TGTGCCAGCAGCCGTAAGGGACGAAGGGACACTGAAGCTTTCTTT. Protein sequence: CASSRKGRRDTEAFF. The rearrangement links TRBV28 to TRBJ1-1; D is perhaps TRBD1 (5 bases). In germline, CDR1 is MDHEN, CDR2 SYDVKM. CDR3 length: 15 amino acids. Between the trimmed V and J ends, which lost 6 bases and 3 bases, there was a span of 17 bases.

V usage is TRBV6-5 and J usage is TRBJ2-1; D uncertain. CDR1 is MNHEY, CDR2 SVGAGI, per germline. The ends were cut back, 2 bases at V and 5 bases at J, with 4 bases in the middle. The CDR3 extends over 12 amino acids. CDR3 in DNA: TGTGCCAGCAGTTACCCTAACAATGAGCAGTTCTTC. The encoded protein is CASSYPNNEQFF.

The V and J genes are TRBV6-5 and TRBJ1-2; D gene uncertain. V lost 4 bases and J lost 7, with 7 bases in between. The CDR3 totals 11 residues. Germline assignment: CDR1 MNHEY and CDR2 SVGAGI. CDR3 coding DNA: TGTGCCAGCAGTTCCTTGTCTGGCTACACCTTC. Encoded protein: CASSSLSGYTF.

The rearrangement joins TRBV7-9 to TRBJ2-3; D is unresolved. CDR1 is SEHNR, CDR2 FQNEAQ, per germline (reference sequence). The CDR3 runs to 16 residues. Trimming removed 8 bases at V and 4 bases at J, with 22 bases between. CDR3: CASLPTGGRRADTQYF. CDR3 coding DNA: TGTGCCAGCTTACCAACCGGTGGGCGGCGAGCAGATACGCAGTATTTT.

The CDR3 sequence: CASSSGQGTNTIYF. The CDR3, as DNA: TGTGCCAGCAGTTCCGGACAGGGGACAAACACCATATATTTT. This chain uses TRBV27 with TRBJ1-3; TRBD1 matches 9 bases. V trimming: 4 bases; J trimming: 6 bases; junction bases outside the gene matches: 4. Germline values: CDR1 MNHEY, CDR2 SMNVEV (reference sequence). The CDR3 has 14 residues.

The CDR3 DNA reads TGTGCCAGCAGCCCTCCGTCACTAGGGAACACCGGGGAGCTGTTTTTT. Protein sequence: CASSPPSLGNTGELFF. The chain is built from TRBV7-3 and TRBJ2-2; D is possibly TRBD2 (5 bases). The CDR3 is 16 amino acids. V was pared by 5 bases and J by 1 base, with 14 bases between. Germline V CDR1 and CDR2: SGHTA, FQGTGA.